The 26 T cell receptor beta chains in this list originate from one sample, sequenced in a study of shared clonotypes between healthy human individuals. In the naive CD8 group, cells lacked CD45RO and were positively selected for CCR7, so terminally differentiated effector memory CD45RA+ cells were left out. Data came from immunoSEQ multiplex PCR; TCRdb stores just in-frame clones and leaves some out. The sample consists of about 820,000 clones, 80% to 95% of them appearing once. The specimen was naive CD8+ T cells sorted from blood. These receptors were obtained from a man aged 25-45 years in good health.

J is TRBJ2-1 and V is TRBV7-9; tentative D call: TRBD2 (9 bases). Trimming stripped 5 bases from V and 5 bases from J, with 25 bases between. This CDR3 contains 18 residues. CDR1 SEHNR and CDR2 FQNEAQ come from the germline V gene (reference sequence). CDR3 DNA: TGTGCCAGCAGCCAAAACAGGGGGGAGACTAGCGGAAACAATGAGCAGTTCTTC. Residues: CASSQNRGETSGNNEQFF.

The genes are TRBV2 and TRBJ2-1, with 9 bases aligning to TRBD1. The CDR3 is made up of 16 amino acids. Germline CDR1 and CDR2: SNHLY and FYNNEI. With V trimmed by 2 bases and J by 7 bases, 9 bases remained unmatched. CDR3 loop: CASSESRDRAKNEQFF. CDR3 nucleotide sequence: TGTGCCAGCAGTGAATCCCGGGACAGGGCGAAAAATGAGCAGTTCTTC.

With regard to this clone: Different DNA sequences within this sample yield the same CDR3. This sequence joins TRBV7-9 and TRBJ2-5; D unclear. Germline values: CDR1 SEHNR, CDR2 FQNEAQ (reference sequence). Deletions cut 3 bases from V and 5 bases from J, with 4 bases between. The CDR3 is 11 amino acids. CDR3 coding DNA: TGTGCCAGCAGCTTGGCGGAGACCCAGTACTTC. This translates into CASSLAETQYF.

Details on this clone: Additional DNA sequences in this sample encode the identical CDR3. The chain couples TRBV9 to TRBJ2-3; tentative D call: TRBD2 (5 bases). V was pared by 3 bases and J by 4 bases, with 9 bases between. Germline-derived CDR1 and CDR2 are SGDLS and YYNGEE. The CDR3 length is 13 residues. The CDR3 loop is CASSARGPDTQYF. Here the CDR3 DNA reads TGTGCCAGCAGCGCCCGAGGGCCAGATACGCAGTATTTT. The complete variable domain, with remaining parts taken from reference TRBV9 and TRBJ2-3, reads DSGVTQTPKHLITATGQRVTLRCSPRSGDLSVYWYQQSLDQGLQFLIQYYNGEERAKGNILERFSAQQFPDLHSELNLSSLELGDSALYFCASSARGPDTQYFGPGTRLTVL.

The rearrangement uses TRBV11-1 and TRBJ1-5; D is uncertain. The V end lost 4 bases, the J end lost 8 bases, and 18 bases lay between the germline ends. Germline V CDR1 and CDR2: SGHAT, FQDESV (reference sequence). The CDR3 has 15 amino acids. The CDR3 bases are TGTGCCAGCAGCTCACGTTGGGCAGAGGAAGAGCCCCAGCATTTT. Translating gives CASSSRWAEEEPQHF.

Notes on this clone: This specimen includes other DNA sequences encoding the same CDR3. The V gene is TRBV5-1, the J gene TRBJ2-1; tentatively, D is TRBD1 (5 bases). The CDR3 is 15 residues long. Trimming took off 1 base at V and 0 bases at J, with 8 bases between the two ends. Germline loops: CDR1 SGHRS, CDR2 YFSETQ. The chain's CDR3 is CASSLRGSSYNEQFF. As DNA, the CDR3 is TGCGCCAGCAGCTTGAGGGGAAGCTCCTACAATGAGCAGTTCTTC.

This clone was counted once. The V call is TRBV29-1, the J call TRBJ2-2, with 11 bases aligning to TRBD2. V trimming: 4 bases; J trimming: 5 bases; junction bases outside the gene matches: 6. CDR3 size: 15 residues. Germline values: CDR1 SQVTM, CDR2 ANQGSEA. CDR3 loop: CSVGLAGMETGELFF. CDR3 bases: TGCAGCGTTGGACTAGCGGGAATGGAAACCGGGGAGCTGTTTTTT.

This chain uses TRBV2 with TRBJ2-3; D ambiguous. The CDR3 has 14 residues. V lost 10 bases to trimming and J lost 2 bases, with 16 bases between them. The germline V gene encodes CDR1 SNHLY and CDR2 FYNNEI. The CDR3 coding sequence is TGTGCCACTGGGCCCGGGCTAGACACAGATACGCAGTATTTT. Translation gives CATGPGLDTDTQYF.

The gene calls are TRBV11-3 and TRBJ2-2; D is undetermined. CDR3 length: 13 residues. The germline gives CDR1 SGHNT, CDR2 YENEEA. V gave up 5 bases and J gave up 1 base, with 5 bases separating them. In DNA, the CDR3 is TGTGCCAGCAGCCCGGAGAACACCGGGGAGCTGTTTTTT. This sequence encodes CASSPENTGELFF.

This chain connects TRBV7-9 to TRBJ2-1; unclear D gene. The CDR3 length is 14 residues. The germline CDR1 and CDR2 sequences are SEHNR and FQNEAQ (reference sequence). Trimming removed 11 bases from V and 10 bases from J, with 24 bases in between. The CDR3 DNA is TGTGCCGACAATATCTTGGAAGGCCGCCGAGAGCAGTTCTTC. It is translated as CADNILEGRREQFF. The complete variable domain, with remaining parts taken from reference TRBV7-9 and TRBJ2-1, reads DTGVSQNPRHKITKRGQNVTFRCDPISEHNRLYWYRQTLGQGPEFLTYFQNEAQLEKSRLLSDRFSAERPKGSFSTLEIQRTEQGDSAMYLCADNILEGRREQFFGPGTRLTVL.

The chain uses TRBV19 and TRBJ2-7, with D unresolved. Trimming took off 3 bases at V and 0 bases at J, with 6 bases between the two ends. This CDR3 has 13 residues. Germline CDR1 is LNHDA and CDR2 is SQIVND (reference sequence). DNA for the CDR3: TGTGCCAGTAGTATCTTCCCCTCCTACGAGCAGTACTTC. Its translation: CASSIFPSYEQYF.

The chain uses TRBV27 and TRBJ2-7; D remains unclear. The V and J ends lost 8 bases and 3 bases respectively, with 8 bases between them. The germline V gene has CDR1 MNHEY and CDR2 SMNVEV (reference sequence). The CDR3 has 11 residues. The CDR3 is CASGPYYEQYF. The CDR3 region has the DNA TGTGCCAGCGGCCCTTACTACGAGCAGTACTTC.

V usage is TRBV7-9 and J usage is TRBJ2-7; 9 nucleotides agree with TRBD1. This CDR3 has 17 residues. Germline CDR1 SEHNR, CDR2 FQNEAQ (reference sequence). V gave up 5 bases and J gave up 2 bases; unmatched junction bases: 13. For the CDR3, the DNA is TGTGCCAGCAGCCTCGAACTGGGACAGGGTTATACCTACGAGCAGTACTTC. Its translation is CASSLELGQGYTYEQYF. Looking up the rest from reference TRBV7-9 and TRBJ2-7 gives the full variable domain: DTGVSQNPRHKITKRGQNVTFRCDPISEHNRLYWYRQTLGQGPEFLTYFQNEAQLEKSRLLSDRFSAERPKGSFSTLEIQRTEQGDSAMYLCASSLELGQGYTYEQYFGPGTRLTVT.

The genes are TRBV11-2 and TRBJ2-5; D call uncertain. The germline V and J ends were trimmed by 4 bases and 4 bases, with 25 bases remaining between them. The CDR3 length is 18 residues. The germline V gene encodes CDR1 SGHAT and CDR2 FQNNGV. Here the CDR3 reads CASSSPGSDVWDRETQYF. The CDR3 DNA reads as TGTGCCAGCAGCTCTCCCGGGTCGGATGTATGGGATCGAGAGACCCAGTACTTC.

Of note for this clone: At one end, the junction sequence differs from germline, possibly due to a read error. The rearrangement uses TRBV5-3 and TRBJ2-5, with 7 bases aligning to TRBD1. TRBV5-3 belongs to the ORF category, with a function that is uncertain. CDR3 length: 14 residues. CDR3 coding DNA: TGTGCCAGCAGCTTGGCGACAGGGATGGAGACCCAGTACTTC. Translated, it gives CASSLATGMETQYF.

V and J are TRBV7-8 and TRBJ2-5; 13 bases fit TRBD2. With 1 base clipped from V and 4 bases from J, the junction kept 9 bases outside the gene matches. The CDR3 sequence is 18 residues long. Germline lookup yields CDR1 SGHVS and CDR2 FQNEAQ. CDR3 sequence (DNA): TGTGCCAGCAGCTTAGGACTAGCGGGAGGTTCTCTTCGAGAGACCCAGTACTTC. It translates to CASSLGLAGGSLRETQYF.

Regarding this clone: The sample has other DNA sequences that encode this CDR3 too. The V call is TRBV7-3, the J call TRBJ2-1, with 12 positions matching TRBD2. In germline, CDR1 is SGHTA, CDR2 FQGTGA. CDR3 length equals 15 residues. After removal of 3 bases from V and 6 bases from J, the junction contained 3 bases not matched to a gene. The DNA for the CDR3 is TGTGCCAGCAGCTTGACTAGCGGGAGCCGCAATGAGCAGTTCTTC. This sequence encodes CASSLTSGSRNEQFF.

This chain links TRBV27 with TRBJ1-2; D may be TRBD1 (5 bases). The germline V gene has CDR1 MNHEY and CDR2 SMNVEV (reference sequence). The CDR3 sequence is 13 residues long. Deletions cut 3 bases from V and 7 bases from J, with 12 bases between. CDR3 in amino acids: CASSLGGVAGYTF. The CDR3 bases are TGTGCCAGCAGTTTGGGAGGGGTGGCTGGCTACACCTTC.

The chain couples TRBV7-9 to TRBJ2-7, with TRBD1 identical over 7 bases. V shed 2 bases, J shed 0 bases, and the junction held 10 bases outside the gene matches. The CDR3 sequence is 17 residues long. Germline values: CDR1 SEHNR, CDR2 FQNEAQ (reference sequence). As DNA, the CDR3 is TGTGCCAGCAGCTTACCGTTGGGACAGAGAAACTCCTACGAGCAGTACTTC. Its protein is CASSLPLGQRNSYEQYF.

V gene TRBV7-9 combines with J gene TRBJ2-1, with a possible D match to TRBD2 (5 bases). V lost 2 bases and J 6 bases, leaving 17 bases between the germline ends. The CDR3 has 16 amino acids. Looked up from germline, CDR1 is SEHNR and CDR2 is FQNEAQ (reference sequence). The CDR3 region is CASSLWGRSGGNEQFF. For the CDR3, the DNA is TGTGCCAGCAGCTTATGGGGTCGGAGCGGAGGCAATGAGCAGTTCTTC.

J is TRBJ1-4 and V is TRBV6-5; D gene uncertain. Trimming stripped 7 bases from V and 3 bases from J, with 15 bases between. Germline CDR1 and CDR2: MNHEY and SVGAGI. CDR3 size: 15 residues. DNA of the CDR3: TGTGCCAGCACCTTACGAAACAGTCCTAATGAAAAACTGTTTTTT. Translation: CASTLRNSPNEKLFF.

This clone was seen once. This chain joins TRBV2 and TRBJ1-5; maybe TRBD1 (5 bases). Trimming removed 4 bases from V and 5 bases from J, with 9 bases in between. The CDR3 consists of 13 residues. Germline CDR1 is SNHLY and CDR2 is FYNNEI. DNA for the CDR3: TGTGCCAGCAGTGGGAGGGGAGATCAGCCCCAGCATTTT. Its translation: CASSGRGDQPQHF.

The V gene is TRBV11-2, the J gene TRBJ2-7, with TRBD2 matching 7 bases. The V gene's germline CDR1 is SGHAT and CDR2 FQNNGV. The CDR3 spans 14 residues. After removal of 1 base from V and 4 bases from J, the junction contained 4 bases not matched to a gene. The CDR3 DNA sequence: TGTGCCAGCAGCTTAGCCGGGACTACTTACGAGCAGTACTTC. Its translation: CASSLAGTTYEQYF.

This chain links TRBV6-1 with TRBJ2-7; D possibly uses TRBD1 or TRBD2 (5 bases each). CDR3 length: 15 amino acids. The germline CDR1 and CDR2 sequences are MNHNS and SASEGT. V lost 3 bases and J 6 bases, leaving 18 bases between the germline ends. CDR3 protein: CASSEWVRAGLEQYF. DNA of the CDR3: TGTGCCAGCAGTGAGTGGGTCAGGGCAGGACTCGAGCAGTACTTC.

The CDR3 DNA reads as TGTGCCACCGCTATAGGAAGAAGCTCCTACAATGAGCAGTTCTTC. Protein product: CATAIGRSSYNEQFF. The chain has TRBV15 and TRBJ2-1, with D unclear. The CDR3 length is 15 residues. The V end was cut by 8 bases, the J end by 0 bases, with 14 bases between. Germline CDR1 is LNHNV and CDR2 is YYDKDF (reference sequence). The full variable domain, in which reference TRBV15 and TRBJ2-1 provide the parts outside the CDR3, is DAMVIQNPRYQVTQFGKPVTLSCSQTLNHNVMYWYQQKSSQAPKLLFHYYDKDFNNEADTPDNFQSRRPNTSFCFLDIRSPGLGDTAMYLCATAIGRSSYNEQFFGPGTRLTVL.

This chain connects TRBV7-2 to TRBJ2-1; TRBD1 is a possible D gene (6 bases). The CDR3 has 14 residues. The germline V and J ends were trimmed by 8 bases and 7 bases, with 18 bases remaining between them. Per germline, CDR1 SGHTA and CDR2 FQGNSA. The DNA of the CDR3 is TGTGCCAGCGGGGTGACCGGGACAAGTAATGAGCAGTTCTTC. Residues: CASGVTGTSNEQFF.